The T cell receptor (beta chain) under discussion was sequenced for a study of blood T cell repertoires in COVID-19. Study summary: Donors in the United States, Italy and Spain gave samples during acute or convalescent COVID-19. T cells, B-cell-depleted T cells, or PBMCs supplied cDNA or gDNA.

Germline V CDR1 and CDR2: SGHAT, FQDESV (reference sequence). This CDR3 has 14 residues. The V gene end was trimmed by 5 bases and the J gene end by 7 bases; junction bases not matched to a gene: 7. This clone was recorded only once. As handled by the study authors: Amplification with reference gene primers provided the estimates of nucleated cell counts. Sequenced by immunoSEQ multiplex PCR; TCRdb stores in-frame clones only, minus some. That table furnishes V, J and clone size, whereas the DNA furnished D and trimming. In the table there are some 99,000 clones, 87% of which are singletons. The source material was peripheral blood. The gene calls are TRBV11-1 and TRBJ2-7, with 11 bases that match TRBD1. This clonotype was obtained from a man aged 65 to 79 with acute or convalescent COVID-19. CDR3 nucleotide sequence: TGTGCCAGCAGCGCCGGACAGGGGGCTCGGGAGCAGTACTTC. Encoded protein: CASSAGQGAREQYF.